The table lists the clone carrying this T cell receptor (beta chain) with a few counts. The antigen is unknown. Healthy Caucasians were all of the donors. This record belongs to a study of identical twins. Broader study findings: It was possible that invariant MAIT and iNKT cells partly confounded the zero-insertion analyses.

cDNA carried unique molecular identifiers, and a universal primer site was added by template switching. Each CDR3 protein gets one entry after TCRdb re-called the 5' RACE reads with MiXCR. The sample includes roughly 1,500,000 distinct CDR3 sequences, around 29% of them seen just once. Trimming removed 5 bases from V and 4 bases from J; junction bases left unmatched: 13. Germline lookup yields CDR1 SGHVS and CDR2 FQNEAQ. The length of the CDR3 is 17 residues. The genes are TRBV7-8 and TRBJ2-7; TRBD2 agrees at 11 bases. The TCR was taken from a newborn girl in good health. Specimen: cord blood. The CDR3 bases are TGTGCCAGCAGCCCCCCCGGACTAGCGGGCGTTAAGTACGAGCAGTACTTC. This sequence encodes CASSPPGLAGVKYEQYF. Full variable domain (remainder filled in from reference TRBV7-8 and TRBJ2-7): GAGVSQSPRYKVAKRGQDVALRCDPISGHVSLFWYQQALGQGPEFLTYFQNEAQLDKSGLPSDRFFAERPEGSVSTLKIQRTQQEDSAVYLCASSPPGLAGVKYEQYFGPGTRLTVT.